Sequencing of this T cell receptor beta chain was carried out in a study of T cell responses to AZD1222 COVID-19 vaccine. Study outcomes and limitations: The study identified only six AZD1222 recipients as seropositive at baseline.

Second doses that came at about 4 or about 12 weeks were put together. Using immunoSEQ multiplex PCR, the repertoire was profiled, and TCRdb retains in-frame clones only, with some absent. The repertoire has fewer than 200,000 clones, roughly 92% of them found once; the top ten carry 1.7%. In the case of this clone: Its matching antigen is unknown.

The source is an adult who received the AZD1222 COVID-19 vaccine. Sample: peripheral blood, taken 28 days after the second AZD1222 dose.

The CDR3 DNA reads TGTGCCAGCAGCCCGCGGGCGGGAGGGCCTGATGAGACCCAGTACTTC. It encodes CASSPRAGGPDETQYF. V gene TRBV7-2 combines with J gene TRBJ2-5; 9 bases map to TRBD2. From germline, CDR1 is SGHTA and CDR2 FQGNSA. The ends lost 5 bases at V and 5 bases at J; junction bases unmatched: 12. This CDR3 is built from 16 residues.